This TCR beta chain was identified during a study of T cell responses to AZD1222 COVID-19 vaccine. The study, taken as a whole, reports: There were mostly white British donors and more females than males, and clonal diversity was possibly underestimated.

With regard to this clone: Its antigen remains unknown.

TCRdb keeps only in-frame clones here, not all; method: immunoSEQ multiplex PCR. The sample records tens of thousands of clones, around nine tenths being singletons. Germline CDR1 is SGHTA and CDR2 is FQGNSA. V was pared by 5 bases and J by 5 bases, with 8 bases of the junction left unmatched. The CDR3 has 14 amino acids. The chain joins TRBV7-2 to TRBJ1-2, with 7 positions matching TRBD1. Sample: peripheral blood, taken 28 days after the second AZD1222 dose. The sequence was obtained from an adult who received the AZD1222 COVID-19 vaccine. The CDR3, as DNA: TGTGCCAGCAGCCACCAGGGACAGTCTTATGGCTACACCTTC. This codes for CASSHQGQSYGYTF.